The sequence of this T cell receptor (beta chain) was determined in a study of long-term antiretroviral therapy in people with HIV. Running of the v3.0 immunoSEQ assay took place at survey level. Profiled with immunoSEQ multiplex PCR; TCRdb holds only in-frame clones, not every one. There are approximately 29,000 clones in the sample; around nine tenths occur only once, and about an eighth lies in the top ten. A remark on this clone: Antigen specificity is unknown.

Study-level points and caveats: Adherence to ART, viral resistance and therapy changes lacked any data.

No donor had fewer than one pre-ART PBMC sample or fewer than two post-ART PBMC samples. The junction had 11 bases not matched to a gene; V was cut back by 1 base and J by 2 bases. The CDR3 contains 18 residues. Looked up from germline, CDR1 is SEHNR and CDR2 is FQNEAQ (reference sequence). Sequenced material: unsorted PBMCs, taken 1.1 years after starting antiretroviral therapy. The chain combines TRBV7-9 with TRBJ2-3, with 8 bases lining up with TRBD2. This receptor was obtained from a man aged 18 to 30 with HIV. The CDR3 DNA reads as TGTGCCAGCAGCTTAGTTGGTGGGGCTAGCGGGTTCACAGATACGCAGTATTTT. The encoded protein is CASSLVGGASGFTDTQYF.